These 14 T cell receptor beta chains came from one sample sequenced in a study of T cell repertoires in cytomegalovirus infection (dated 2019 in TCRdb). TCRdb shows the sequencer as Illumina HiSeq 1500. TCRdb reanalyzed the raw reads on its own, using fastp at Q25 for trimming and MiXCR for clone calling, and kept in-frame beta chains. Each entry is one CDR3 protein sequence, shown with its most common DNA and genes. This sample is represented by fewer than 850,000 distinct CDR3 sequences; roughly 29% of them were singletons. About an eighth of the sample rests with the top ten. Their specific antigens are unknown. What the treatment or condition label conveys for this sample: in vitro stimulation with specific CMV peptide epitopes to enrich CMV-specific T cells. The sample in question was cultured CD8+ T cells from PBMCs, obtained from culture after CMV antigen stimulation. All receptors come from a human donor in good health (CMV status not recorded). Some clones in this sample may be carry-over from other donors' samples.

In DNA, the CDR3 is TGTGCCAGTAGTATACTGGACCGGGAGACCCAGTACTTC. It codes for CASSILDRETQYF. The chain recombines TRBV19 with TRBJ2-5; D uncertain. Trimming shortened V by 2 bases and J by 5 bases, and 9 bases separated the two germline ends. The CDR3 is made up of 13 amino acids. Germline CDR1 reads LNHDA; CDR2 reads SQIVND (reference sequence).

The rearrangement joins TRBV29-1 to TRBJ1-2, with a possible D match to TRBD1 (5 bases). V dropped 5 bases and J dropped 6 bases, with 10 bases sitting between them. The CDR3 is 11 amino acids. Germline CDR1 and CDR2: SQVTM and ANQGSEA. The CDR3 DNA is TGCAGCGTTCCGGGGACCGATGGCTACACCTTC. Amino acid sequence: CSVPGTDGYTF. The whole variable domain, remainder taken from reference TRBV29-1 and TRBJ1-2, is SAVISQKPSRDICQRGTSLTIQCQVDSQVTMMFWYRQQPGQSLTLIATANQGSEATYESGFVIDKFPISRPNLTFSTLTVSNMSPEDSSIYLCSVPGTDGYTFGSGTRLTVV.

A few counts support this clonotype. The gene calls are TRBV11-2 and TRBJ1-6; D call uncertain. CDR3 size: 16 residues. The V end lost 5 bases, the J end lost 0 bases, and 11 bases lay between the germline ends. Germline-derived CDR1 and CDR2 are SGHAT and FQNNGV. The CDR3 DNA sequence: TGTGCCAGCAGCCAATATCAGAGCTCCTATAATTCACCCCTCCACTTT. This sequence encodes CASSQYQSSYNSPLHF.

The J gene is TRBJ1-1, the V gene TRBV27, with a tentative D call TRBD1 (5 bases). In germline, CDR1 is MNHEY, CDR2 SMNVEV (reference sequence). The V gene lost 4 bases and the J gene lost 10 bases, with 16 bases spanning the gap. The CDR3 extends over 13 amino acids. The CDR3 protein is CASSSNPRTGAFF. The CDR3 coding sequence is TGTGCCAGCAGTTCGAATCCGAGAACAGGAGCTTTCTTT.

The chain employs TRBV6-2 or TRBV6-3 and TRBJ2-1; 10 nucleotides match TRBD1. This CDR3 is 15 amino acids long. J lost 7 bases, V lost 5 bases, and 8 bases had no gene match. Germline V CDR1 and CDR2: MNHEY, SVGEGT. The CDR3 spells CASSKRDRGRNEQFF. CDR3 DNA sequence: TGTGCCAGCAGTAAGCGGGACAGGGGCCGAAATGAGCAGTTCTTC.

The chain links TRBV5-6 to TRBJ1-4, with D maybe TRBD1 (5 bases). Germline V CDR1 and CDR2: SGHDT, YYEEEE. The CDR3 runs to 13 residues. The V end lost 2 bases, the J end lost 6 bases, and 8 bases lay between the germline ends. This CDR3 reads CASSLSGHEKLFF. The CDR3 DNA is TGTGCCAGCAGCTTATCGGGGCATGAAAAACTGTTTTTT.

In the case of this clonotype: Mismatch with germline at one junction end may stem from a read error. This chain uses TRBV7-7 with TRBJ2-4; D is undetermined. This CDR3 is built from 19 residues. Germline V gene data show CDR1 as SSHAT and CDR2 as FNYEAQ (reference sequence). The CDR3 spells CASSLTREGGVLAKNIQYF. The CDR3 nucleotides read TGTGCTAGCAGCTTAACAAGAGAAGGCGGTGTGTTAGCCAAAAACATTCAGTACTTC.

This chain joins TRBV25-1 and TRBJ2-1; maybe TRBD1 (6 bases). Trimming stripped 10 bases from V and 4 bases from J, with 17 bases between. Looked up from germline, CDR1 is MGHDK and CDR2 is SYGVNS. This CDR3 is built from 14 residues. The CDR3 coding sequence is TGTGCCAACAGAGCCGGGACACGGTACAATGAGCAGTTCTTC. Translation gives CANRAGTRYNEQFF.

In its sample, this clonotype was seen a few times. The gene calls are TRBV12-3 or TRBV12-4 and TRBJ1-1, with D hard to call. This CDR3 is 13 amino acids long. Trimming stripped 2 bases from V and 0 bases from J, with 4 bases between. Here the CDR3 DNA reads TGTGCCAGCAGTTTAAAAGTGAACACTGAAGCTTTCTTT. This gives the protein CASSLKVNTEAFF.

The chain recombines TRBV11-2 with TRBJ2-7; 7 bases are shared with TRBD1. The CDR3 runs 16 residues. V lost 2 bases and J lost 3; bases outside the gene matches: 10. The germline V gene encodes CDR1 SGHAT and CDR2 FQNNGV. Written as DNA, the CDR3 is TGTGCCAGCAGCTTAACCTCCGGGACAGTGAACTACGAGCAGTACGTC. Its protein is CASSLTSGTVNYEQYV.

The chain employs TRBV4-2 and TRBJ2-1, with 9 bases that match TRBD2. This CDR3 spans 16 amino acids. The V gene's germline CDR1 is LGHNA and CDR2 YNFKEQ. Trimming removed 0 bases from V and 8 bases from J; junction bases left unmatched: 8. CDR3 in DNA: TGTGCCAGCAGCCAAGAAGGCGGGGGGGCATGGGATGAGCAGTTCTTC. Protein sequence: CASSQEGGGAWDEQFF.

Turning to this clonotype: Possible read error: a much larger clone is one base away. The CDR3 does not end in the conserved phenylalanine or tryptophan, so this is likely a read error. The rearrangement joins TRBV12-3 or TRBV12-4 to TRBJ1-5; D unresolved. This CDR3 is 13 amino acids long. V gave up 1 base and J gave up 7 bases, with 8 bases separating them. CDR3 nucleotide sequence: TGTGCCAGCAGTTTAGGGAAACAACAGCCCCAGCATCTT. Protein product: CASSLGKQQPQHL.

This clonotype occurred a few times. CDR3 protein: CASSPLAGWNEQFF. CDR3 DNA sequence: TGTGCCAGCAGCCCATTAGCGGGCTGGAATGAGCAGTTCTTC. The chain employs TRBV7-3 and TRBJ2-1, with 7 bases lining up with TRBD2. Germline trimming cut 5 bases from V and 7 bases from J; bases unmatched to any gene: 8. The length of the CDR3 is 14 residues. Germline loops: CDR1 SGHTA, CDR2 FQGTGA.

The chain combines TRBV12-3 or TRBV12-4 with TRBJ2-7; D possibly corresponds to TRBD1 (5 bases). V was trimmed by 2 bases and J by 2 bases, leaving 13 bases between them. This CDR3 region has 15 residues. The CDR3 protein is CASSLSRDFTYEQYF. The CDR3 DNA sequence: TGTGCCAGCAGTTTAAGCAGGGATTTTACCTACGAGCAGTACTTC.